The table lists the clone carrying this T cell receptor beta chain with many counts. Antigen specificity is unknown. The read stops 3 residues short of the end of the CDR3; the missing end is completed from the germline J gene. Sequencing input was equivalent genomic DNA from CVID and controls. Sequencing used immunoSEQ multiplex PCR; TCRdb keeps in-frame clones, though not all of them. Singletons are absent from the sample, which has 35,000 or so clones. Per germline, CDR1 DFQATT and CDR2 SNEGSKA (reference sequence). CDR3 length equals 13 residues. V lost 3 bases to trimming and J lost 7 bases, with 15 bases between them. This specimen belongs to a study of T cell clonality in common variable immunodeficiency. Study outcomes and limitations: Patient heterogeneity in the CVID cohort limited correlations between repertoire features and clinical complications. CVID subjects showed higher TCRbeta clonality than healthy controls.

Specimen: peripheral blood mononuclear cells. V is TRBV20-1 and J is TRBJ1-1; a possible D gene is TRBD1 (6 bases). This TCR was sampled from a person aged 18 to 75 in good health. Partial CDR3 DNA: TGCAGTGCTAGTCTGGGCAGGGGCGATGAA. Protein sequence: CSASLGRGDE. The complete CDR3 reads CSASLGRGDEAFF.